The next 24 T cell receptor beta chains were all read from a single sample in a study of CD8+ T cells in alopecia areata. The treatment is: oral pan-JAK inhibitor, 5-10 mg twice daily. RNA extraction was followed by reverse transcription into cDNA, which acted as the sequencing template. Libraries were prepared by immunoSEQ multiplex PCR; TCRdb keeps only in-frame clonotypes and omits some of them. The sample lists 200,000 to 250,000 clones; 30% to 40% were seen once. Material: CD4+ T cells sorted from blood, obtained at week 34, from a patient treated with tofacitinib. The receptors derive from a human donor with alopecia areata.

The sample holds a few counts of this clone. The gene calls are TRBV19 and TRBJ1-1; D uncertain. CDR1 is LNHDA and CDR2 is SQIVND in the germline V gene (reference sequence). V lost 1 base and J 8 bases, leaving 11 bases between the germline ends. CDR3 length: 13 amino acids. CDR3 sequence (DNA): TGTGCCAGTAGTATAGGCCGACACGGAGAAGCTTTCTTT. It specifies CASSIGRHGEAFF.

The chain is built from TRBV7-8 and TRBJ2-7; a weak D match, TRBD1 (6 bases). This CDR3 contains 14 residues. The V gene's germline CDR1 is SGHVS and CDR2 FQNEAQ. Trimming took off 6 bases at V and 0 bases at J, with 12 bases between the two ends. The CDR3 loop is CASRERGHSYEQYF. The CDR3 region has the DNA TGTGCCAGCAGAGAAAGGGGACACTCCTACGAGCAGTACTTC.

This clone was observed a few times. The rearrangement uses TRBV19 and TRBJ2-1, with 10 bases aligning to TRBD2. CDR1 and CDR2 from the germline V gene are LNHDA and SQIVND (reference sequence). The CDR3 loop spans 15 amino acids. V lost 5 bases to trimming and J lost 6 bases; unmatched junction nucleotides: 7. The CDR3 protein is CASSVTSGNGNEQFF. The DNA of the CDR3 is TGTGCCAGTAGTGTAACTAGCGGGAATGGCAATGAGCAGTTCTTC. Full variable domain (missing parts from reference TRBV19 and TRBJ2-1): DGGITQSPKYLFRKEGQNVTLSCEQNLNHDAMYWYRQDPGQGLRLIYYSQIVNDFQKGDIAEGYSVSREKKESFPLTVTSAQKNPTAFYLCASSVTSGNGNEQFFGPGTRLTVL.

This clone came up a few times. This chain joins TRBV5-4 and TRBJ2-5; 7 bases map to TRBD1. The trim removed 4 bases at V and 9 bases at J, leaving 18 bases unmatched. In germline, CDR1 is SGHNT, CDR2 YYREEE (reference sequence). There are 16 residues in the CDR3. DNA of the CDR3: TGTGCCAGCAGCCTTCATACGAGCCCGGGACAGCGGTCCCAGTACTTC. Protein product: CASSLHTSPGQRSQYF.

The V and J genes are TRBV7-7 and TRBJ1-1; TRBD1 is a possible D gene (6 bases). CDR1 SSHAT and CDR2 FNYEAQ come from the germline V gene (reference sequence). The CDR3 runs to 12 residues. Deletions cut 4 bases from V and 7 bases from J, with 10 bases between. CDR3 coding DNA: TGTGCCAGCAGCTACAAGACAGGTGAAGCTTTCTTT. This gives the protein CASSYKTGEAFF. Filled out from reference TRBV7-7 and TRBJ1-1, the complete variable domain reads GAGVSQSPRYKVTKRGQDVTLRCDPISSHATLYWYQQALGQGPEFLTYFNYEAQPDKSGLPSDRFSAERPEGSISTLTIQRTEQRDSAMYRCASSYKTGEAFFGQGTRLTVV.

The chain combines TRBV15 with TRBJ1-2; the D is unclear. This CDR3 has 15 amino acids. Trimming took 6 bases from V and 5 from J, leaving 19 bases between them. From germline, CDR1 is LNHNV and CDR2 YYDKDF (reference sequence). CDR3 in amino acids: CATRKLIGEAYGYTF. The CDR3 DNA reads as TGTGCCACCAGAAAACTCATCGGGGAGGCGTATGGCTACACCTTC. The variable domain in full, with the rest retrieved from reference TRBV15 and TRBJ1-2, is DAMVIQNPRYQVTQFGKPVTLSCSQTLNHNVMYWYQQKSSQAPKLLFHYYDKDFNNEADTPDNFQSRRPNTSFCFLDIRSPGLGDTAMYLCATRKLIGEAYGYTFGSGTRLTVV.

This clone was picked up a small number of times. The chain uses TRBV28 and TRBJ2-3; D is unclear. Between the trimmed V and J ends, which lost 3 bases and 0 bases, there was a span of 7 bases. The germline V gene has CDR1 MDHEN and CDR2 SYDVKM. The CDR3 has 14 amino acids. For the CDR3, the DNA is TGTGCCAGCAGTTTGGGCACCAGCACAGATACGCAGTATTTT. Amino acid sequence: CASSLGTSTDTQYF.

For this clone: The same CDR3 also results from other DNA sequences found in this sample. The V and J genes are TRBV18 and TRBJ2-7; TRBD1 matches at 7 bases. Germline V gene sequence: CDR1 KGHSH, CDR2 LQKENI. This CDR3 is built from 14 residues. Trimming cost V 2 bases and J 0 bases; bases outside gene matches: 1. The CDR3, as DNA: TGTGCCAGCTCACCAGGACAGGCCTCCTACGAGCAGTACTTC. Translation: CASSPGQASYEQYF. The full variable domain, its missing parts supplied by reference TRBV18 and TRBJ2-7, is NAGVMQNPRHLVRRRGQEARLRCSPMKGHSHVYWYRQLPEEGLKFMVYLQKENIIDESGMPKERFSAEFPKEGPSILRIQQVVRGDSAAYFCASSPGQASYEQYFGPGTRLTVT.

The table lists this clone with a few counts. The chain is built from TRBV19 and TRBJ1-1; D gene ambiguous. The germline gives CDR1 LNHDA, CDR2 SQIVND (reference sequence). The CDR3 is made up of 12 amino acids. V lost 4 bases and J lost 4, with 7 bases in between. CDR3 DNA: TGTGCCAGTAGTACGCGGGCCACTGAAGCTTTCTTT. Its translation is CASSTRATEAFF.

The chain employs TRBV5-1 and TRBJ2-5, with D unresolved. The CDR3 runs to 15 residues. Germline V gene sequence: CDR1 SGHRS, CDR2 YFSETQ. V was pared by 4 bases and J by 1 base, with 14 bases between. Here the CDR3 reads CASSVDGLGQETQYF. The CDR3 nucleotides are TGCGCCAGCAGCGTGGATGGGCTAGGCCAAGAGACCCAGTACTTC. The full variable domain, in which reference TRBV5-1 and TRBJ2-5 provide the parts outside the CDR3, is KAGVTQTPRYLIKTRGQQVTLSCSPISGHRSVSWYQQTPGQGLQFLFEYFSETQRNKGNFPGRFSGRQFSNSRSEMNVSTLELGDSALYLCASSVDGLGQETQYFGPGTRLLVL.

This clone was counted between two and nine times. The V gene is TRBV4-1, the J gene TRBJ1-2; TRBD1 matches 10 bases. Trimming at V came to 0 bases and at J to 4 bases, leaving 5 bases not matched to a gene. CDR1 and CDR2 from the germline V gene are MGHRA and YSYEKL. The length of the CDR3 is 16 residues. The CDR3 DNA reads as TGCGCCAGCAGCCAAGAGGGACAGGGGACGTCCTATGGCTACACCTTC. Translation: CASSQEGQGTSYGYTF.

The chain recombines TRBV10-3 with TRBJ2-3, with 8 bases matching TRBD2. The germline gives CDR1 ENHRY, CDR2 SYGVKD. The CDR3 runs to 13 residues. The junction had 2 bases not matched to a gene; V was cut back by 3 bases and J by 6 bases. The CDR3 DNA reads TGTGCCATCAGTGATTGGACTAGCGATACGCAGTATTTT. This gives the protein CAISDWTSDTQYF.

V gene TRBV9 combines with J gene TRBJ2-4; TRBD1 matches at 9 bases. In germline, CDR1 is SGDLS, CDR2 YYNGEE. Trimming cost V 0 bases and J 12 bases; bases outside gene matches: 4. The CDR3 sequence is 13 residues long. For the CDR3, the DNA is TGTGCCAGCAGCGTAGGGGACAGGGCGAGTCAGTACTTC. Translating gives CASSVGDRASQYF.

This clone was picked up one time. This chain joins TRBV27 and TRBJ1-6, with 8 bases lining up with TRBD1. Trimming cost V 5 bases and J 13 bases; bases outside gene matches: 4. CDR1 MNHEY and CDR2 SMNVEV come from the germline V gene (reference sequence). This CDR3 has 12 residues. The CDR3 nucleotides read TGTGCCAGCAGTCCCGACAGGGGTCCCCTCCACTTT. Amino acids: CASSPDRGPLHF.

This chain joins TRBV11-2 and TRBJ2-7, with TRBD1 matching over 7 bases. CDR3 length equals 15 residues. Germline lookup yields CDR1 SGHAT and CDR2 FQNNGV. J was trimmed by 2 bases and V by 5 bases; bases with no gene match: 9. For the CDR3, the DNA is TGTGCCAGCAGCCCCCAGACAGGGTACACCTACGAGCAGTACTTC. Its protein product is CASSPQTGYTYEQYF.

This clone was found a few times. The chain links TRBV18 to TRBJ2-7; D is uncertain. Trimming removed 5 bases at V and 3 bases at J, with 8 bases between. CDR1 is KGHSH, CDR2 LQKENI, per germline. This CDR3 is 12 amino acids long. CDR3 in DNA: TGTGCCAGCTCAACCACTTTCTACGAGCAGTACTTC. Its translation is CASSTTFYEQYF.

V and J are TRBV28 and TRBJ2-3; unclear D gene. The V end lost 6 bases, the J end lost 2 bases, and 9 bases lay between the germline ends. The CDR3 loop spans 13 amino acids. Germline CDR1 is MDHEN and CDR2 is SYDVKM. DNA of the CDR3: TGTGCCAGCAGCCAGACGAACACAGATACGCAGTATTTT. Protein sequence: CASSQTNTDTQYF.

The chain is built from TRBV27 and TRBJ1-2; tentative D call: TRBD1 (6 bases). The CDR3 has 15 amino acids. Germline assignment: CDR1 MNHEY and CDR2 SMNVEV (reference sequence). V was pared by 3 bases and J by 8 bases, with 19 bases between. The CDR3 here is CASSFWRGANDGYTF. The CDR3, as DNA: TGTGCCAGCAGTTTTTGGAGGGGGGCGAACGACGGCTACACCTTC.

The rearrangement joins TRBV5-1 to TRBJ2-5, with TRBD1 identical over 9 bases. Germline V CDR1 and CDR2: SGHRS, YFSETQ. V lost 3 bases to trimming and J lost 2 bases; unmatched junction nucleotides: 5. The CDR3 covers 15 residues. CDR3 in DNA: TGCGCCAGCAGCTCGCCGGGACAGGGTCAAGAGACCCAGTACTTC. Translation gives CASSSPGQGQETQYF.

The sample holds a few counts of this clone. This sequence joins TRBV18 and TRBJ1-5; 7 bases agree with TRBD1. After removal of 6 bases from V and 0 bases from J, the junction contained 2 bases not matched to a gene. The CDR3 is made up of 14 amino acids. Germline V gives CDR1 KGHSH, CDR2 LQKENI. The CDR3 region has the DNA TGTGCCAGCTCGGGACAGACTAGCAATCAGCCCCAGCATTTT. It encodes CASSGQTSNQPQHF.

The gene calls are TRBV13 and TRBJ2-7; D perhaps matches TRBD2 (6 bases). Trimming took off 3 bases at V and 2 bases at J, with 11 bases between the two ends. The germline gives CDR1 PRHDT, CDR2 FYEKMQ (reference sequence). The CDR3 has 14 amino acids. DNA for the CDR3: TGTGCCAGCAGCTTGGGACTGCCCCCCTACGAGCAGTACTTC. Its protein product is CASSLGLPPYEQYF. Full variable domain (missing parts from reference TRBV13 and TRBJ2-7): AAGVIQSPRHLIKEKRETATLKCYPIPRHDTVYWYQQGPGQDPQFLISFYEKMQSDKGSIPDRFSAQQFSDYHSELNMSSLELGDSALYFCASSLGLPPYEQYFGPGTRLTVT.

The CDR3, as DNA: TGTGCCCGGGGATCTGGAAACACCATATATTTT. Translated: CARGSGNTIYF. The rearrangement links TRBV30 to TRBJ1-3; no reliable D call. The CDR3 sequence is 11 residues long. CDR1 and CDR2 (germline): GTSNPN, SVGIG (reference sequence). V was clipped by 8 bases and J by 1 base, with 6 bases between them.

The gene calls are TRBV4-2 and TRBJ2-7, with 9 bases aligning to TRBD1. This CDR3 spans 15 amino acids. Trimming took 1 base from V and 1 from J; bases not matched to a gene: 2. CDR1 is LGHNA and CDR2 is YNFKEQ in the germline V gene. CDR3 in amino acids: CASSQGGTGSYEQYF. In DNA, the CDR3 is TGTGCCAGCAGCCAAGGAGGGACAGGGTCCTACGAGCAGTACTTC.

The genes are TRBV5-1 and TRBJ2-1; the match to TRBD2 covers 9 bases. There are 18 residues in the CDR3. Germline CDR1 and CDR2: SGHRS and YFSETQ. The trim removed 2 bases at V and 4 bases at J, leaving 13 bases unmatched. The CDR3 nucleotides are TGCGCCAGCAGCTTAAGGGGACTATCTGCGGGAGGGTACAATGAGCAGTTCTTC. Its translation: CASSLRGLSAGGYNEQFF.